This is a list of T cell receptor beta chains from one sample in a study of PD-L1 blockade in urothelial cancer. Profiled with immunoSEQ multiplex PCR; TCRdb holds only in-frame clones, not every one. The sample contains 70,000 to 90,000 clones, 82% of which appear only once. Sequences were derived from PBMCs, sampled around atezolizumab (anti-PD-L1) treatment. Receptors originate from a man aged 65 to 85 with urothelial cancer. Both conserved end residues are part of each CDR3.

V gene	J gene	CDR3 protein
TRBV6-4	TRBJ1-6	CASSEAGTGGSPLHF
TRBV7-9	TRBJ2-1	CASSHTSGSYNEQFF
TRBV5-1	TRBJ2-7	CASSLLIAGGGEQYF
TRBV2	TRBJ2-3	CASRTGLAGGPSTDTQYF
TRBV9	TRBJ2-5	CASSQRQSHTETQYF
TRBV7-8	TRBJ2-7	CASSLGQAGNEQYF
TRBV7-9	TRBJ2-1	CASSLWVSPGGPDEQFF
TRBV7-9	TRBJ2-6	CATGRASGRALSGANVLTF
TRBV18	TRBJ1-4	CASSRTTVSTNEKLFF
TRBV10-2	TRBJ2-5	CASSAAGGRKTQYF
TRBV7-8	TRBJ2-7	CASSLVRTGGEQYF
TRBV19	TRBJ1-6	CASKENGADNSPLHF
TRBV14	TRBJ2-1	CASTVGGGATNEQFF
TRBV28	TRBJ1-2	CASSLLSGQGGGYTF
TRBV13	TRBJ1-2	CASSARDRDPYGYTF
TRBV30	TRBJ1-4	CAFGQGATNEKLFF
TRBV18	TRBJ2-7	CASSPPGRPIINEQYF
TRBV7-8	TRBJ2-5	CASSGGGRQETQYF
TRBV7-9	TRBJ2-1	CASDKLQGAGDEQFF
TRBV6-1	TRBJ1-3	CATEATAGNTIYF
TRBV25-1	TRBJ1-5	CASSVTGGRMPQHF
TRBV2	TRBJ2-1	CASIGVRVGEQFF
TRBV5-1	TRBJ1-2	CASSRGDQGGYTF
TRBV28	TRBJ1-1	CASSLGGTGNTEAFF
TRBV4-1	TRBJ2-1	CASSSRVDRGYYNEQFF
TRBV11-3	TRBJ1-4	CASSAFLGGSNEKLFF
TRBV29-1	TRBJ1-2	CSVEDRGDRYTF
TRBV5-1	TRBJ2-1	CASSPLAGGPYEQFF
TRBV5-1	TRBJ2-1	CASSWRGPNNEQFF
TRBV6-6	TRBJ1-4	CASHGWANEKLFF
TRBV5-1	TRBJ2-1	CASSRQGDNEQFF
TRBV19	TRBJ1-4	CASSPGTTNEKLFF
TRBV29-1	TRBJ2-7	CSVVKVRGDEQYF
TRBV27	TRBJ2-7	CASSGGDNYEQYF
TRBV7-2	TRBJ2-3	CASSTVSGVRTDTQYF
TRBV9	TRBJ1-2	CASSVVENYGYTF
TRBV15	TRBJ1-5	CATSRDLSQPQHF
TRBV5-1	TRBJ2-2	CASSLGRVTGELFF
TRBV6-4	TRBJ2-1	CASSQNGGSYNEQIFF
TRBV25-1	TRBJ2-1	CASSESGGQGPLLRFF